Reported below is one T cell receptor beta chain. What it binds is unknown. Clones were read by immunoSEQ multiplex PCR, and TCRdb kept only the in-frame ones, dropping some. The repertoire holds approximately 2,300,000 clones, with around 92% as singletons. The sample comes from a study of shared clonotypes between healthy human individuals. Study findings and constraints: When naive CD4 clonotypes were compared across several donors, about 4.9% were shared. Limited genetic and exposure-history diversity came from having few donors. Rarefaction curves obtained for sorted subsets showed sequencing incomplete despite large depth. Clonotypes shared by all four donors outscored non-shared clonotypes in generation probability.

The CDR3 spans 13 residues. With V trimmed by 6 bases and J by 4 bases, 5 bases remained unmatched. Looked up from germline, CDR1 is KGHSH and CDR2 is LQKENI. The clonotype comes from a man in his late teens or twenties in good health. Some clones in this sample may be carry-over from other donors' samples. Sample: naive CD4+ T cells from PBMCs. Subset defined: CD45RA+ positively selected. This sequence joins TRBV18 and TRBJ1-2, with TRBD1 matching over 7 bases. The CDR3 protein is CASSEDRIYGYTF. The CDR3 coding sequence is TGTGCCAGCTCTGAGGACAGGATCTATGGCTACACCTTC.